The 9 T cell receptor beta chains below all came from one sample that was sequenced in a study of T cells in narcolepsy. Produced via immunoSEQ multiplex PCR; TCRdb's table is partial and in-frame only. The sample consists of about 30,000 clones, 80% to 90% of them appearing once. The material sequenced was CD45RA- memory CD4+ T cells from PBMCs. These receptors were collected from a human donor with narcolepsy.

The chain has TRBV6-5 and TRBJ1-1; the D gene is possibly TRBD1 (5 bases). Germline V gene sequence: CDR1 MNHEY, CDR2 SVGAGI. This CDR3 is built from 14 residues. The V and J ends lost 8 bases and 4 bases respectively, with 17 bases between them. CDR3: CASVRSGGGTEAFF. DNA for the CDR3: TGTGCCAGCGTAAGATCCGGGGGAGGCACTGAAGCTTTCTTT.

V is TRBV5-4 and J is TRBJ1-1; unclear D gene. Per the germline V gene, CDR1 is SGHNT and CDR2 is YYREEE (reference sequence). Trimming left V 2 bases short and J 0 bases short, with 11 bases between. CDR3 length equals 15 residues. CDR3: CASSFERRMNTEAFF. DNA for the CDR3: TGTGCCAGCAGCTTCGAGAGGCGTATGAACACTGAAGCTTTCTTT.

In the case of this clone: Because it lacks the conserved phenylalanine or tryptophan at the end, this CDR3 is likely a read error. This chain uses TRBV28 with TRBJ1-2; 12 bases align to TRBD1. Germline V CDR1 and CDR2: MDHEN, SYDVKM. Trimming at V came to 6 bases and at J to 4 bases, leaving 9 bases not matched to a gene. The CDR3 totals 16 residues. CDR3 loop: CASSRDRGRLSYGYTL. Here the CDR3 DNA reads TGTGCCAGCAGCCGGGACAGGGGGCGACTTAGCTATGGCTACACCCTC.

The chain is built from TRBV11-1 and TRBJ2-5; no firm D call. The ends were cut back, 3 bases at V and 4 bases at J, with 9 bases in the middle. Germline-derived CDR1 and CDR2 are SGHAT and FQDESV (reference sequence). The CDR3 is made up of 13 amino acids. CDR3 protein: CASSLRLGETQYF. CDR3 in DNA: TGTGCCAGCAGCTTGCGGCTTGGAGAGACCCAGTACTTC. Variable domain in full (rest from reference TRBV11-1 and TRBJ2-5): EAEVAQSPRYKITEKSQAVAFWCDPISGHATLYWYRQILGQGPELLVQFQDESVVDDSQLPKDRFSAERLKGVDSTLKIQPAELGDSAMYLCASSLRLGETQYFGPGTRLLVL.

The chain uses TRBV28 and TRBJ1-2; D not certain. CDR1 MDHEN and CDR2 SYDVKM come from the germline V gene. V lost 5 bases and J lost 4, with 20 bases in between. The CDR3 has 16 residues. DNA of the CDR3: TGTGCCAGCAGTCCGGGGAGCGTTGGGAGTTTCTATGGCTACACCTTC. This encodes CASSPGSVGSFYGYTF.

The J gene is TRBJ2-1, the V gene TRBV10-2; 8 nucleotides agree with TRBD2. The CDR3 contains 18 residues. The germline CDR1 and CDR2 sequences are WSHSY and SAAADI. The J segment lost 1 base and the V segment lost 2 bases, leaving 10 bases of the junction unmatched. In nucleotides, the CDR3 is TGCGCCAGCAGTGAGGGGTCTCGCGGCGGGAGGTCCTACAATGAGCAGTTCTTC. The encoded protein is CASSEGSRGGRSYNEQFF.

The genes are TRBV10-3 and TRBJ1-4, with TRBD1 as a possible D gene (5 bases). Germline CDR1 and CDR2: ENHRY and SYGVKD. Trimming shortened V by 4 bases and J by 7 bases, and 13 bases separated the two germline ends. CDR3 length equals 14 residues. CDR3 residues: CAISGGEGGEKLFF. DNA of the CDR3: TGTGCCATCAGTGGAGGGGAGGGCGGTGAAAAACTGTTTTTT.

This sequence joins TRBV19 and TRBJ1-2; TRBD1 matches at 9 bases. The CDR3 has 16 amino acids. Trimming cost V 4 bases and J 4 bases; bases outside gene matches: 10. CDR1 LNHDA and CDR2 SQIVND come from the germline V gene (reference sequence). CDR3 amino acids: CASSTSTGGKGYGYTF. CDR3 coding DNA: TGTGCCAGTAGTACGTCGACAGGGGGAAAGGGCTATGGCTACACCTTC. The full variable domain, in which reference TRBV19 and TRBJ1-2 provide the parts outside the CDR3, is DGGITQSPKYLFRKEGQNVTLSCEQNLNHDAMYWYRQDPGQGLRLIYYSQIVNDFQKGDIAEGYSVSREKKESFPLTVTSAQKNPTAFYLCASSTSTGGKGYGYTFGSGTRLTVV.

V and J are TRBV29-1 and TRBJ1-4; D gene unclear. The CDR3 is 15 residues long. CDR1 is SQVTM, CDR2 ANQGSEA, per germline. The germline V and J ends were trimmed by 0 bases and 0 bases, with 8 bases remaining between them. The CDR3 DNA sequence: TGCAGCGTTGAAGATCCGCAAGCAACTAATGAAAAACTGTTTTTT. This codes for CSVEDPQATNEKLFF.